The 19 T cell receptor beta chains given below trace back to one sample, sequenced in a study of T-cell reconstitution after alpha-beta-depleted transplantation in children. Construction of the TCRbeta library involved unique molecular identifiers. TCRdb re-called the PCR reads through MiXCR, storing one row per CDR3 protein. Among 500,000 to 750,000 distinct CDR3 sequences, over 10% were seen once, and the ten largest hold around 2%. Sequencing used PBMCs, mostly from graft donor cells, obtained 360 days after TCRalphabeta/CD19-depleted stem cell transplant. All receptors come from a male patient aged 10 to 17 who had a stem cell transplant for acute myeloid leukemia, so the T cells may come from the graft donor.

Many counts were recorded for this clonotype. The J gene is TRBJ2-5, the V gene TRBV28, with D tentatively TRBD1 or TRBD2 (5 bases each). This CDR3 is 15 amino acids long. V was trimmed by 6 bases and J by 2 bases, leaving 16 bases between them. Germline lookup yields CDR1 MDHEN and CDR2 SYDVKM. CDR3 region: CASSPQVGGQETQYF. The CDR3 DNA reads as TGTGCCAGCAGCCCACAGGTTGGGGGACAAGAGACCCAGTACTTC.

This clonotype was seen at least ten times. V and J are TRBV29-1 and TRBJ2-7; 13 bases map to TRBD2. V lost 6 bases, J lost 4 bases, and 6 bases stayed unmatched. This CDR3 is 14 amino acids long. The germline gives CDR1 SQVTM, CDR2 ANQGSEA. CDR3 DNA: TGCAGCGTCATCGGACTAGCGGGAGTTTACGAGCAGTACTTC. It codes for CSVIGLAGVYEQYF.

The rearrangement uses TRBV28 and TRBJ2-5; 8 nucleotides match TRBD1. This CDR3 spans 15 amino acids. CDR1 is MDHEN and CDR2 is SYDVKM in the germline V gene. The junction had 10 bases not matched to a gene; V was cut back by 5 bases and J by 5 bases. The CDR3 reads CASSVKGTGGETQYF. The CDR3 DNA reads TGTGCCAGCAGTGTAAAAGGAACAGGGGGTGAGACCCAGTACTTC.

In its sample, this clonotype was seen a few times. In DNA, the CDR3 is TGTGCCAGCAGCCCGGGGGATTTCGGCGAGCAGTACTTC. Its protein is CASSPGDFGEQYF. This sequence joins TRBV9 and TRBJ2-7, with a tentative D call TRBD2 (6 bases). Germline V gives CDR1 SGDLS, CDR2 YYNGEE. The length of the CDR3 is 13 residues. V was trimmed by 4 bases and J by 6 bases, leaving 14 bases between them.

V gene TRBV6-5 combines with J gene TRBJ2-1; a possible D gene is TRBD1 (5 bases). The CDR3 has 15 amino acids. Germline V gene lookup returns CDR1 MNHEY and CDR2 SVGAGI. V was cut by 0 bases and J by 8 bases, with 14 bases left in between. Here the CDR3 DNA reads TGTGCCAGCAGTTACTCGATCGGCACCAGGGATGAGCAGTTCTTC. It specifies CASSYSIGTRDEQFF.

The chain carries TRBV28 and TRBJ2-5; 9 nucleotides match TRBD1. Trimming cost V 3 bases and J 4 bases; bases outside gene matches: 9. Germline V gives CDR1 MDHEN, CDR2 SYDVKM. This CDR3 is 16 amino acids long. Here the CDR3 reads CASSFGPGQGRETQYF. In DNA, the CDR3 is TGTGCCAGCAGTTTCGGCCCGGGACAGGGTCGAGAGACCCAGTACTTC.

The chain carries TRBV27 and TRBJ2-7; 7 nucleotides align to TRBD1. The CDR3 has 15 amino acids. J lost 5 bases, V lost 2 bases, and 9 bases had no gene match. Germline CDR1 and CDR2: MNHEY and SMNVEV (reference sequence). The CDR3 loop reads CASSLQGGFEHEQYF. CDR3 sequence (DNA): TGTGCCAGCAGTTTACAAGGGGGCTTTGAACACGAGCAGTACTTC.

This clonotype was found a few times. The chain couples TRBV29-1 to TRBJ2-5, with D hard to call. This CDR3 has 13 residues. CDR1 is SQVTM, CDR2 ANQGSEA, per germline. Deletions cut 2 bases from V and 4 bases from J, with 11 bases between. The CDR3 spells CSVEMIERETQYF. DNA for the CDR3: TGCAGCGTTGAAATGATTGAGAGAGAGACCCAGTACTTC.

The chain carries TRBV10-3 and TRBJ2-4; 7 nucleotides align to TRBD2. The CDR3 sequence is 16 residues long. The germline V gene has CDR1 ENHRY and CDR2 SYGVKD. V was clipped by 3 bases and J by 0 bases; unmatched bases: 5. CDR3 in amino acids: CAISDGGGLAKNIQYF. CDR3 nucleotide sequence: TGTGCCATCAGTGACGGCGGGGGACTAGCCAAAAACATTCAGTACTTC.

This clonotype was found a few times. The chain joins TRBV4-3 to TRBJ1-5, with 8 bases fitting TRBD1. The germline gives CDR1 LGHNA, CDR2 YSLEER. This CDR3 region has 17 residues. V dropped 4 bases and J dropped 1; count of bases not matched to a gene: 9. The CDR3 loop reads CASSPDPHRGSNQPQHF. The CDR3 nucleotides read TGCGCCAGCAGCCCGGACCCGCACAGGGGGAGCAATCAGCCCCAGCATTTT.

A few counts support this clonotype. V usage is TRBV7-2 and J usage is TRBJ2-5; 9 nucleotides align to TRBD2. The length of the CDR3 is 17 residues. With 1 base clipped from V and 2 bases from J, the junction kept 8 bases outside the gene matches. Germline CDR1 reads SGHTA; CDR2 reads FQGNSA. The CDR3 nucleotides are TGTGCCAGCAGCTTAGGTTTTAGCGGGAGTGGACAAGAGACCCAGTACTTC. Translated, it gives CASSLGFSGSGQETQYF.

The V gene is TRBV6-5, the J gene TRBJ2-3; D uncertain. The germline V and J ends were trimmed by 0 bases and 5 bases, with 9 bases remaining between them. The CDR3 consists of 14 residues. Germline V gene lookup returns CDR1 MNHEY and CDR2 SVGAGI. The CDR3 region has the DNA TGTGCCAGCAGTTACTCCAACGACGGAGATACGCAGTATTTT. Translating gives CASSYSNDGDTQYF.

The rearrangement joins TRBV12-3 or TRBV12-4 to TRBJ2-3; the D gene is possibly TRBD2 (6 bases). The CDR3 runs 17 residues. Trimming took off 1 base at V and 0 bases at J, with 14 bases between the two ends. This chain's CDR3 is CASSLGSGGDSTDTQYF. For the CDR3, the DNA is TGTGCCAGCAGTTTAGGATCCGGGGGAGATAGCACAGATACGCAGTATTTT.

A note on this clonotype: Possible read error: a much larger clone is one base away. In this CDR3 the conserved last residue, phenylalanine or tryptophan, is missing, so a read error is likely. The V call is TRBV29-1, the J call TRBJ2-5; TRBD2 matches 12 bases. The CDR3 extends over 16 amino acids. J lost 2 bases, V lost 5 bases, and 9 bases had no gene match. Germline V gene lookup returns CDR1 SQVTM and CDR2 ANQGSEA. The CDR3 DNA reads TGCAGCGTTAAACAGACTAGCGGGAGTCCTCAAGAGACCCAGTACTAC. This encodes CSVKQTSGSPQETQYY.

The chain carries TRBV20-1 and TRBJ2-7, with 8 bases that match TRBD1. The CDR3 totals 14 residues. J gave up 2 bases and V 3 bases, and 6 bases lay outside the gene matches. Germline assignment: CDR1 DFQATT and CDR2 SNEGSKA (reference sequence). CDR3 coding DNA: TGCAGTGCTAGTGTCCTACAGGGGGCCTACGAGCAGTACTTC. This translates into CSASVLQGAYEQYF.

This chain joins TRBV20-1 and TRBJ1-1, with D unresolved. Germline V lookup: CDR1 DFQATT, CDR2 SNEGSKA (reference sequence). V was clipped by 0 bases and J by 4 bases, with 12 bases between them. The length of the CDR3 is 14 residues. Here the CDR3 reads CSARDPGPSTEAFF. Here the CDR3 DNA reads TGCAGTGCTAGAGATCCGGGCCCGTCCACTGAAGCTTTCTTT.

This clonotype was counted a few times. The genes are TRBV6-2 or TRBV6-3 and TRBJ2-7, with D perhaps assigned TRBD1 or TRBD2 (5 bases each). From germline, CDR1 is MNHEY and CDR2 SVGEGT. This CDR3 contains 14 residues. V lost 2 bases, J lost 0 bases, and 8 bases lay in between. CDR3 sequence reads: CASSYEGFSYEQYF. The CDR3 region has the DNA TGTGCCAGCAGTTACGAGGGGTTCTCCTACGAGCAGTACTTC.

This clonotype was counted a few times. V usage is TRBV24-1 and J usage is TRBJ2-1, with D perhaps given as TRBD1 or TRBD2 (5 bases each). The germline gives CDR1 KGHDR, CDR2 SFDVKD. The CDR3 covers 15 residues. V was trimmed by 4 bases and J by 2 bases, leaving 11 bases between them. CDR3 nucleotides: TGTGCCACCAGTGAAGCGAGAGGGGCCTACAATGAGCAGTTCTTC. This translates into CATSEARGAYNEQFF.

This clonotype was recorded many times. CDR3 DNA sequence: TGTGCATCGGGACAGACCTACGAGCAGTACTTC. Its protein is CASGQTYEQYF. The rearrangement links TRBV28 to TRBJ2-7; 7 bases are shared with TRBD1. This CDR3 is 11 amino acids long. In germline, CDR1 is MDHEN, CDR2 SYDVKM.